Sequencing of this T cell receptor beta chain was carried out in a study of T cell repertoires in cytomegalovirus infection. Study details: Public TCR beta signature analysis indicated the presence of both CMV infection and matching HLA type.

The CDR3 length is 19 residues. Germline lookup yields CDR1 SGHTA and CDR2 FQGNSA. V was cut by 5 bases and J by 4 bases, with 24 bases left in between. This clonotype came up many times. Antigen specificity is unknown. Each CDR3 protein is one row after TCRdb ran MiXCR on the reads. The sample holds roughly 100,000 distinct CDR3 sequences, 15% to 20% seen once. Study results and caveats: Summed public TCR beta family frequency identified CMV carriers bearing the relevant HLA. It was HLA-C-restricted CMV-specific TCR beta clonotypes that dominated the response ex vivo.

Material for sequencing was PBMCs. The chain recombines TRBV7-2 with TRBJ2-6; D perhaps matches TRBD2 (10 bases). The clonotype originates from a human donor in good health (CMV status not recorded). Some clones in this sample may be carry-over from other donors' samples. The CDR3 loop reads CASSGTGRAGGFGANVLTF. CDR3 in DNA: TGTGCCAGCAGCGGGACAGGGCGAGCGGGGGGGTTCGGGGCCAACGTCCTGACTTTC.